The clone carrying this TCR beta chain was detected once. The antigen is not known. This entry is derived from a study of cytomegalovirus exposure and HLA in healthy donors. Across the study: HLA-typed donors were the source of approximately 85 million unique TCRs, which an early data release held. The study's findings and limits: Reports credit the classifier with highly specific, highly sensitive diagnosis of cytomegalovirus status. Some V segments, including TRBV6-2 and TRBV6-3, were excluded as indistinguishable. Researchers had no immune exposure information except CMV serostatus available.

This CDR3 spans 11 amino acids. Trimming cost V 6 bases and J 5 bases, with 6 bases left between them. Germline-derived CDR1 and CDR2 are SNHLY and FYNNEI. Primers for the PCR totalled 60 Vbeta and 13 Jbeta. Assay used: immunoSEQ multiplex PCR; TCRdb lists only in-frame clones, some missing. The sample gives some 100,000 clones, 74% of which show up once; more than 2% is in the top ten. V gene TRBV2 combines with J gene TRBJ2-3; tentatively, D is TRBD2 (6 bases). Sequencing input: PBMCs. The TCR originated in a human donor in good health. The DNA for the CDR3 is TGTGCCAGCAGCGGGAGAGATACGCAGTATTTT. This translates into CASSGRDTQYF.